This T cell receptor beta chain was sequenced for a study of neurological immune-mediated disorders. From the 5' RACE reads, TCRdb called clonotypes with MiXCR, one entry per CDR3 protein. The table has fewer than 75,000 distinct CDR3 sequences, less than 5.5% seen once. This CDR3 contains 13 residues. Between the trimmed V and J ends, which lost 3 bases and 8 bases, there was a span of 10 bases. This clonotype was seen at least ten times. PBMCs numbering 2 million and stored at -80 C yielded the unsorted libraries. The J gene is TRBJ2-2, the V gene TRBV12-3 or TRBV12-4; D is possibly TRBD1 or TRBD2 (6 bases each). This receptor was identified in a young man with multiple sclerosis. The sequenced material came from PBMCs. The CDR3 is CASSFAGTGELFF. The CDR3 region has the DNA TGTGCCAGCAGTTTCGCGGGGACAGGGGAGCTGTTTTTT.